The 24 T cell receptor beta chains listed next were all sequenced from one sample in a study of T cells after yellow fever vaccination. TCRdb recomputed calls from the 5' RACE reads with MiXCR, one row per CDR3 protein. The sample consists of over 150,000 distinct CDR3 sequences, roughly 6.4% of them appearing once. Sequences were derived from CD4+ T cells sorted from PBMCs, sampled on the day of the first yellow fever vaccination. These receptors were collected from a man between 18 and 29 years old who received the YFV17D yellow fever vaccine.

This clonotype was seen more than once but under ten times. This chain uses TRBV5-5 with TRBJ2-3; 7 bases are a match to TRBD1. Germline CDR1 SGHKS, CDR2 YYEKEE (reference sequence). V shed 4 bases and J 3 bases; nucleotides not matched to a gene: 5. The CDR3 is made up of 14 amino acids. CDR3 in amino acids: CASSIGTATDTQYF. In DNA form, the CDR3 reads TGTGCCAGCAGCATTGGGACAGCGACAGATACGCAGTATTTT.

This clonotype was seen a handful of times. The chain combines TRBV7-2 with TRBJ2-5; no clear D gene. In germline, CDR1 is SGHTA, CDR2 FQGNSA. The CDR3 has 15 residues. Trimming stripped 1 base from V and 7 bases from J, with 16 bases between. The CDR3 region has the DNA TGTGCCAGCAGCTTAGATTGGGTGTTGGTAGGGACCCAGTACTTC. As protein: CASSLDWVLVGTQYF.

In its sample, this clonotype was seen many times. The chain joins TRBV11-1 to TRBJ2-5; D is unclear. Per germline, CDR1 SGHAT and CDR2 FQDESV (reference sequence). The CDR3 has 18 residues. Trimming took off 0 bases at V and 0 bases at J, with 17 bases between the two ends. The CDR3 here is CASSLAINPAVYQETQYF. In nucleotides, the CDR3 is TGTGCCAGCAGCTTAGCGATTAATCCAGCCGTATACCAAGAGACCCAGTACTTC. The full variable domain, rest sourced from reference TRBV11-1 and TRBJ2-5, is EAEVAQSPRYKITEKSQAVAFWCDPISGHATLYWYRQILGQGPELLVQFQDESVVDDSQLPKDRFSAERLKGVDSTLKIQPAELGDSAMYLCASSLAINPAVYQETQYFGPGTRLLVL.

This clonotype occurred a few times. This chain uses TRBV7-2 with TRBJ2-3, with D possibly being TRBD1 (6 bases). Looked up from germline, CDR1 is SGHTA and CDR2 is FQGNSA. This CDR3 is 13 amino acids long. The germline V and J ends were trimmed by 2 bases and 6 bases, with 9 bases remaining between them. The CDR3: CASSLPGEDTQYF. The CDR3 DNA follows: TGTGCCAGCAGCTTACCAGGGGAGGATACGCAGTATTTT.

This clonotype turned up a few times. The V call is TRBV5-1, the J call TRBJ2-7; D call uncertain. Germline V gene data show CDR1 as SGHRS and CDR2 as YFSETQ. With 0 bases removed from V and 2 bases from J, the gap between germline ends came to 6 bases. This CDR3 contains 13 residues. CDR3 DNA: TGCGCCAGCAGCTTGGAACAAACCTACGAGCAGTACTTC. It yields the protein CASSLEQTYEQYF. The full variable domain, with the rest looked up from reference TRBV5-1 and TRBJ2-7, is KAGVTQTPRYLIKTRGQQVTLSCSPISGHRSVSWYQQTPGQGLQFLFEYFSETQRNKGNFPGRFSGRQFSNSRSEMNVSTLELGDSALYLCASSLEQTYEQYFGPGTRLTVT.

This clonotype was counted a few times. The V call is TRBV6-1, the J call TRBJ2-7; 10 bases fit TRBD1. Germline-derived CDR1 and CDR2 are MNHNS and SASEGT. The length of the CDR3 is 16 residues. Trimming removed 5 bases from V and 7 bases from J; junction bases left unmatched: 14. In nucleotides, the CDR3 is TGTGCCAGCAGTAGCGAGACAGGGGGCGGACAAGGGGAGCAGTACTTC. Translated, it gives CASSSETGGGQGEQYF.

This clonotype has a count of ten or more. The chain is built from TRBV3-1 and TRBJ2-3; weak D call: TRBD1 (5 bases). Trimming took off 0 bases at V and 6 bases at J, with 10 bases between the two ends. The length of the CDR3 is 14 residues. The germline V gene has CDR1 LGHDT and CDR2 YNNKEL (reference sequence). CDR3 in amino acids: CASSQEGQVDTQYF. DNA for the CDR3: TGTGCCAGCAGCCAAGAGGGGCAGGTCGATACGCAGTATTTT.

On this clonotype itself: The junction shows a germline mismatch at one end, possibly a read error. The rearrangement joins TRBV10-3 to TRBJ2-7; 7 bases match TRBD1. Germline CDR1 reads ENHRY; CDR2 reads SYGVKD. The CDR3 sequence is 15 residues long. The CDR3 protein is CAISSYGTVKYAQYF. CDR3 DNA: TGTGCCATCAGCTCATATGGGACAGTTAAATACGCGCAGTACTTC.

The gene calls are TRBV7-2 and TRBJ2-1, with 9 positions matching TRBD2. Trimming removed 3 bases from V and 4 bases from J; junction bases left unmatched: 10. This CDR3 has 17 amino acids. Per germline, CDR1 SGHTA and CDR2 FQGNSA. Written as DNA, the CDR3 is TGTGCCAGCAGCTTTAACCCTGGCGGGGGGGCGTACAATGAGCAGTTCTTC. Translation: CASSFNPGGGAYNEQFF.

Ten or more counts support this clonotype. The CDR3 is CASSLEQGYEQYV. The CDR3 nucleotides are TGTGCCAGCAGTCTGGAACAGGGGTACGAGCAGTACGTC. The chain couples TRBV28 to TRBJ2-7, with 7 bases aligning to TRBD1. The length of the CDR3 is 13 residues. Trimming at V came to 5 bases and at J to 4 bases, leaving 5 bases not matched to a gene. CDR1 is MDHEN and CDR2 is SYDVKM in the germline V gene.

This clonotype was seen a few times. This rearrangement joins TRBV19 to TRBJ2-1; 10 bases map to TRBD2. V trimming: 3 bases; J trimming: 9 bases; junction bases outside the gene matches: 11. Per the germline V gene, CDR1 is LNHDA and CDR2 is SQIVND (reference sequence). This CDR3 region has 16 residues. The CDR3, as DNA: TGTGCCAGTAGTATGACGAGCGGGGGGGATTCGGGTGAGCAGTTCTTC. It specifies CASSMTSGGDSGEQFF.

The sample holds a few counts of this clonotype. The genes are TRBV6-5 and TRBJ2-5; D assignment may be TRBD1 or TRBD2 (5 bases each). V lost 2 bases and J 4 bases, leaving 11 bases between the germline ends. This CDR3 has 14 residues. Germline loops: CDR1 MNHEY, CDR2 SVGAGI. CDR3 loop: CASSYIGAGETQYF. CDR3 DNA sequence: TGTGCCAGCAGTTACATCGGGGCAGGAGAGACCCAGTACTTC.

This clonotype turned up a few times. The V call is TRBV7-2, the J call TRBJ2-7; D may be TRBD1 (6 bases). This CDR3 is built from 14 residues. Trimming pared 0 bases from V and 4 bases from J, leaving 10 bases between. Germline values: CDR1 SGHTA, CDR2 FQGNSA. The CDR3 loop reads CASSLAGRGYEQYF. CDR3 coding DNA: TGTGCCAGCAGCTTAGCCGGCAGGGGATACGAGCAGTACTTC. The variable domain in full, completed from reference TRBV7-2 and TRBJ2-7, reads GAGVSQSPSNKVTEKGKDVELRCDPISGHTALYWYRQSLGQGLEFLIYFQGNSAPDKSGLPSDRFSAERTGGSVSTLTIQRTQQEDSAVYLCASSLAGRGYEQYFGPGTRLTVT.

This clonotype was recorded at least ten times. This rearrangement joins TRBV7-2 to TRBJ1-6; 9 nucleotides line up with TRBD1. V trimming: 3 bases; J trimming: 10 bases; junction bases outside the gene matches: 7. Germline loops: CDR1 SGHTA, CDR2 FQGNSA. The CDR3 has 15 amino acids. Here the CDR3 DNA reads TGTGCCAGCAGCTTGGGGACAGGGCTTAGGTCACCCCTCCACTTT. It specifies CASSLGTGLRSPLHF.

The genes are TRBV20-1 and TRBJ1-6; TRBD1 matches at 8 bases. V shed 3 bases and J 7 bases; nucleotides not matched to a gene: 5. This CDR3 contains 14 residues. Germline V lookup: CDR1 DFQATT, CDR2 SNEGSKA (reference sequence). The CDR3, as DNA: TGCAGTGCTAGGTCCGGGACAGGAAATTCACCCCTCCACTTT. It translates to CSARSGTGNSPLHF.

In its sample, this clonotype was seen many times. V and J are TRBV5-6 and TRBJ2-1; a weak D match, TRBD2 (7 bases). V lost 4 bases and J lost 9, with 23 bases in between. The CDR3 extends over 16 amino acids. Germline CDR1 SGHDT, CDR2 YYEEEE. As DNA, the CDR3 is TGTGCCAGCAGCGGAACCTCCGAGGGGGGGGCCCCTGAGCAGTTCTTC. Translated: CASSGTSEGGAPEQFF.

This clonotype was seen repeatedly, ten times or more. The chain links TRBV24-1 to TRBJ1-6; D remains unclear. The length of the CDR3 is 13 residues. The V end was cut by 9 bases, the J end by 8 bases, with 13 bases between. Germline V gene data show CDR1 as KGHDR and CDR2 as SFDVKD. CDR3 nucleotide sequence: TGTGCCACCCGGAGGGATGGGGATTCACCCCTCCACTTT. Its protein is CATRRDGDSPLHF.

This clonotype was detected many times. This chain links TRBV12-3 or TRBV12-4 with TRBJ1-1; 10 positions match TRBD1. Trimming took 3 bases from V and 6 from J; bases not matched to a gene: 7. CDR3 length equals 15 residues. The CDR3 here is CASSFGQGGVAEAFF. CDR3 coding DNA: TGTGCCAGCAGTTTTGGACAGGGGGGTGTGGCTGAAGCTTTCTTT.

This clonotype occurred a few times. The rearrangement links TRBV7-2 to TRBJ1-2; D gene uncertain. The V and J ends lost 3 bases and 8 bases respectively, with 7 bases between them. Germline CDR1 reads SGHTA; CDR2 reads FQGNSA. The CDR3 runs to 11 residues. CDR3 sequence: CASSLYRGYTF. In nucleotides, the CDR3 is TGTGCCAGCAGCTTGTATCGGGGCTACACCTTC.

This clonotype was seen at least ten times. This rearrangement joins TRBV25-1 to TRBJ1-6; D unresolved. The length of the CDR3 is 13 residues. Germline CDR1 and CDR2: MGHDK and SYGVNS. Trimming stripped 3 bases from V and 2 bases from J, with 2 bases between. The CDR3 protein is CASSDAYNSPLHF. CDR3 nucleotide sequence: TGTGCCAGCAGTGACGCCTATAATTCACCCCTCCACTTT.

This clonotype has only a few counts. The V gene is TRBV5-1, the J gene TRBJ2-5, with TRBD2 identical over 13 bases. The CDR3 runs 17 residues. The germline V gene encodes CDR1 SGHRS and CDR2 YFSETQ. Trimming cost V 1 base and J 6 bases; bases outside gene matches: 9. For the CDR3, the DNA is TGCGCCAGCAGCTTGCGGACTAGCGGGGGATTGCTGAAGACCCAGTACTTC. Translating it yields CASSLRTSGGLLKTQYF.

This clonotype was counted a few times. The genes are TRBV5-4 and TRBJ2-5, with TRBD2 matching over 14 bases. Unmatched junction bases numbered 7, after V lost 7 bases and J lost 5 bases. CDR1 is SGHNT, CDR2 YYREEE, per germline (reference sequence). This CDR3 comprises 15 residues. The CDR3 is CASGATSGGAETQYF. The CDR3 DNA reads as TGTGCCAGCGGCGCGACTAGCGGGGGGGCGGAGACCCAGTACTTC.

This clonotype showed up just a few times. This sequence joins TRBV4-3 and TRBJ1-2; no clear D. The length of the CDR3 is 14 residues. Trimming removed 3 bases at V and 1 base at J, with 9 bases between. The germline CDR1 and CDR2 sequences are LGHNA and YSLEER. The CDR3 sequence: CASSQQESNYGYTF. CDR3 DNA: TGCGCCAGCAGCCAGCAGGAAAGTAACTATGGCTACACCTTC.

This clonotype was recorded at least ten times. V and J are TRBV7-8 and TRBJ1-1, with TRBD1 matching 9 bases. The V segment lost 5 bases and the J segment 7 bases; nucleotides outside the gene matches: 14. CDR3 length: 16 amino acids. CDR1 and CDR2 (germline): SGHVS, FQNEAQ. The CDR3 reads CASSPRGLQGADEAFF. CDR3 DNA sequence: TGTGCCAGCAGCCCACGGGGTTTACAGGGGGCTGATGAAGCTTTCTTT.